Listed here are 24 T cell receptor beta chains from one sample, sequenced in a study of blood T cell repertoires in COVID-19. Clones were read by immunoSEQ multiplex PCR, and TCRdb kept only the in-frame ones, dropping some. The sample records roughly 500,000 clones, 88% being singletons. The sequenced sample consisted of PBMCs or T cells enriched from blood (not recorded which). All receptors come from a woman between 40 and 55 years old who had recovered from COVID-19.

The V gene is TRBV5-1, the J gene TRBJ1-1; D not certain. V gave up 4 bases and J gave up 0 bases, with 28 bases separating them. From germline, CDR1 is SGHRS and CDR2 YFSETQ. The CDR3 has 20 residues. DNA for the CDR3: TGCGCCAGCAGCCTAAAAAGCTTGTCGGTGGAGGGAGTAATGAACACTGAAGCTTTCTTT. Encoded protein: CASSLKSLSVEGVMNTEAFF.

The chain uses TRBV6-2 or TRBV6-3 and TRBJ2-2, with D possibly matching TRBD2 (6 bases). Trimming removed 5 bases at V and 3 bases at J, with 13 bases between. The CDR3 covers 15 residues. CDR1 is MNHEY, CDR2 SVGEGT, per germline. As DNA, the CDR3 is TGTGCCAGCAGTAGCAGCGGAGGGGACACCGGGGAGCTGTTTTTT. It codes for CASSSSGGDTGELFF.

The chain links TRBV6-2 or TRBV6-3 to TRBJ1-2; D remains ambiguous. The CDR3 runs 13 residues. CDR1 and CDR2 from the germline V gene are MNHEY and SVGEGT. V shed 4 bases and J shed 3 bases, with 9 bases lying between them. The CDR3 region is CASSWVRDYGYTF. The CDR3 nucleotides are TGTGCCAGCAGTTGGGTACGGGACTATGGCTACACCTTC.

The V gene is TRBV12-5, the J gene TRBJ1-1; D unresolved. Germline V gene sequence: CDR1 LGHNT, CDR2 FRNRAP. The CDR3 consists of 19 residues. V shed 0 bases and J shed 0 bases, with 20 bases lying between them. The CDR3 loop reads CASGLVRGGLVGMNTEAFF. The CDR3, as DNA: TGTGCTAGTGGTTTGGTACGGGGAGGACTTGTAGGGATGAACACTGAAGCTTTCTTT.

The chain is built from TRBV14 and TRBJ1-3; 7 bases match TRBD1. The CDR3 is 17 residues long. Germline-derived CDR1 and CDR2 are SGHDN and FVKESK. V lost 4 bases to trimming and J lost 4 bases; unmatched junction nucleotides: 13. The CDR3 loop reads CASSLLPDRAAGNTIYF. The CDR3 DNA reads TGTGCCAGCAGCCTTCTTCCTGACAGGGCGGCCGGAAACACCATATATTTT.

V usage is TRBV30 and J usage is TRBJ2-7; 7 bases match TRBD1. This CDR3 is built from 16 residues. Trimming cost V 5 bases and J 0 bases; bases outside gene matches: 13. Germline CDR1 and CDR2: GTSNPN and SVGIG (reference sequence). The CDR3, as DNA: TGTGCCTGGGGGGTTCCACAGGGGTCTTCCTCCTACGAGCAGTACTTC. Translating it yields CAWGVPQGSSSYEQYF.

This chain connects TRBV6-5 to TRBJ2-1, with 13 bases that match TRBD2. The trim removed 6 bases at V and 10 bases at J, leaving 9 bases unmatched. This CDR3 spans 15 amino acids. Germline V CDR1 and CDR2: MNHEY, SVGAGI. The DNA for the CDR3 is TGTGCCAGCAGCGCCGGGACTAGCGGGATTCGAGAGCAGTTCTTC. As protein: CASSAGTSGIREQFF.

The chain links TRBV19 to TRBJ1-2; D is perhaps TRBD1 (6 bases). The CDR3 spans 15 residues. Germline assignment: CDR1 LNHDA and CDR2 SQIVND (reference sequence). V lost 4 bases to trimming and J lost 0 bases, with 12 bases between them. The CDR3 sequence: CASSTQGVPNYGYTF. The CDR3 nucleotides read TGTGCCAGTAGTACACAGGGAGTCCCTAACTATGGCTACACCTTC.

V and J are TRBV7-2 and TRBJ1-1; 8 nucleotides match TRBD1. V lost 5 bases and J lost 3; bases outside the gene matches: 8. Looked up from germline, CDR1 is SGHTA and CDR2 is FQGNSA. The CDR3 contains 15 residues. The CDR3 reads CASSPRQGLYTEAFF. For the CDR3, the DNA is TGTGCCAGCAGCCCGAGACAGGGGTTATACACTGAAGCTTTCTTT.

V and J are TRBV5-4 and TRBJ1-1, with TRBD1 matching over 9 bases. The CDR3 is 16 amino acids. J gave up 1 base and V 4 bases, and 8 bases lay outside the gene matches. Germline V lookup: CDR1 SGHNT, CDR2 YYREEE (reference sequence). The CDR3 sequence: CASSTTGGGWNTEAFF. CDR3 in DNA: TGTGCCAGCAGCACCACAGGGGGCGGATGGAACACTGAAGCTTTCTTT.

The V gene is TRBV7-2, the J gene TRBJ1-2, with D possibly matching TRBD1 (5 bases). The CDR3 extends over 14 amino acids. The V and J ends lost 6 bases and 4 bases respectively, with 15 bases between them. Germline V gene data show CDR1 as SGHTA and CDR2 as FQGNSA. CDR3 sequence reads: CASSFSGGGYGYTF. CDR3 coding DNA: TGTGCCAGCAGTTTTAGTGGGGGAGGCTATGGCTACACCTTC.

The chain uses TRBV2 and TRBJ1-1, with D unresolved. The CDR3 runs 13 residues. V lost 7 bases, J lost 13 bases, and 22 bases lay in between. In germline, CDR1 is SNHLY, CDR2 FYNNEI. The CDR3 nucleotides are TGTGCCAGCATTTCCCCAGAGCCTCCGGGGATTTTCTTT. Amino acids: CASISPEPPGIFF.

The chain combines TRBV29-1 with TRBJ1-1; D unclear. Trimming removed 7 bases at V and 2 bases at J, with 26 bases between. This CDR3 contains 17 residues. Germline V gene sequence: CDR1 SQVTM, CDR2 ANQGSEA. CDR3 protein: CSAWSRGSEWVNTEAFF. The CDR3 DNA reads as TGCAGCGCCTGGAGTCGGGGTAGTGAATGGGTTAACACTGAAGCTTTCTTT.

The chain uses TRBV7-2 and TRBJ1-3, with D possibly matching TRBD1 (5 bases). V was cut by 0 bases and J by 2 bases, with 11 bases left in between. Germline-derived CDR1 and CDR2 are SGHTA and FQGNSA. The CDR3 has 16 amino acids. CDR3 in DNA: TGTGCCAGCAGCTTAGCGGAGGGGATCGCTGGAAACACCATATATTTT. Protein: CASSLAEGIAGNTIYF.

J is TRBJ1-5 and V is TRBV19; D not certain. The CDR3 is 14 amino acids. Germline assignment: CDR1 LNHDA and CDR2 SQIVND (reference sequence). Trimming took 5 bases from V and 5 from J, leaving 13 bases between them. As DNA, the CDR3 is TGTGCCAGTAGTCTTACGGGGATAGATCAGCCCCAGCATTTT. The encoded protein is CASSLTGIDQPQHF.

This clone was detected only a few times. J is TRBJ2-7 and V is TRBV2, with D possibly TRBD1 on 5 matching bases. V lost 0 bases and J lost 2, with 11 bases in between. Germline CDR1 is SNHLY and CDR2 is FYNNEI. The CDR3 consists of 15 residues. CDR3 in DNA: TGTGCCAGCAGTGAAGCGATACAGGCCACCTACGAGCAGTACTTC. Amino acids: CASSEAIQATYEQYF.

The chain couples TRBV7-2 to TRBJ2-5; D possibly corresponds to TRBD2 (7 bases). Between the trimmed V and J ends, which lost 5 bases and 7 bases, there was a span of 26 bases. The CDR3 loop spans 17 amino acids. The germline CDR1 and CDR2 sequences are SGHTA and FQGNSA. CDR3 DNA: TGTGCCAGCAGCCCCCTTTTAGGGGGGGGAGGTTCGGGGACCCAGTACTTC. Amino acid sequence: CASSPLLGGGGSGTQYF.

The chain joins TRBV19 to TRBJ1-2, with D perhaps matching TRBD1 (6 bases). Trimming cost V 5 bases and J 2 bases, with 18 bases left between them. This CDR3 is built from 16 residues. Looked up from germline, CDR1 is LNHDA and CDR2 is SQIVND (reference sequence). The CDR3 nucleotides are TGTGCCAGTAGTGGGCGGGGGCCGCGGGAAAACTATGGCTACACCTTC. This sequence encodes CASSGRGPRENYGYTF.

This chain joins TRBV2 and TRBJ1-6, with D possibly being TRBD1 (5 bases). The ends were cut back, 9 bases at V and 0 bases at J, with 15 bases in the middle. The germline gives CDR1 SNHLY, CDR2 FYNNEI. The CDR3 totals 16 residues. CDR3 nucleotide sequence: TGTGCCAGGAGTCAGGGAAGGAGCTCCTATAATTCACCCCTCCACTTT. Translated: CARSQGRSSYNSPLHF.

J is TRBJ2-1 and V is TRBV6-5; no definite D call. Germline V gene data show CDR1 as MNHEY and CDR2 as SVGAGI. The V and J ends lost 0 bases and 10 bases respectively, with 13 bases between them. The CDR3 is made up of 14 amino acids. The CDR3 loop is CASSYSGEPGEQFF. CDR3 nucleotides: TGTGCCAGCAGTTACTCTGGTGAGCCAGGCGAGCAGTTCTTC.

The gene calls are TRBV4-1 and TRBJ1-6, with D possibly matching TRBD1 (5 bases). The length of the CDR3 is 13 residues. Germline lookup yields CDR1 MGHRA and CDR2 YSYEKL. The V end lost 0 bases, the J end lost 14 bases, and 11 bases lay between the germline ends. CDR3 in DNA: TGCGCCAGCAGCCAAGATCGATGGGGCACCCTCCACTTT. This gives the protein CASSQDRWGTLHF.

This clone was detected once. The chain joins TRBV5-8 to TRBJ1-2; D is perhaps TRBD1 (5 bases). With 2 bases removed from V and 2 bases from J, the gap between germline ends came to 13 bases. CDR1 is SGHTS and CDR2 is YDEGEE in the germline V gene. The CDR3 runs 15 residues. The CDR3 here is CASSFTGVINYGYTF. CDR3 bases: TGTGCCAGCAGCTTTACAGGTGTGATCAACTATGGCTACACCTTC.

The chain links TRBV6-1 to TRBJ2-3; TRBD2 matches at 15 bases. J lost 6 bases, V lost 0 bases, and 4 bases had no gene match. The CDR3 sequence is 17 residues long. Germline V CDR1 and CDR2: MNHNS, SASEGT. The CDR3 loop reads CASSEAGLAGGRDTQYF. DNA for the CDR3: TGTGCCAGCAGTGAAGCGGGACTAGCGGGAGGTAGGGATACGCAGTATTTT.

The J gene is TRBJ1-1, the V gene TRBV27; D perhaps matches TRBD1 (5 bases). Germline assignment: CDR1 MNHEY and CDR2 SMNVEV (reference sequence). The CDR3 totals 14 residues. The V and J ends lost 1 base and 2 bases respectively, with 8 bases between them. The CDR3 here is CASSLLQVNTEAFF. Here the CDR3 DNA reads TGTGCCAGCAGTTTATTACAGGTTAACACTGAAGCTTTCTTT.